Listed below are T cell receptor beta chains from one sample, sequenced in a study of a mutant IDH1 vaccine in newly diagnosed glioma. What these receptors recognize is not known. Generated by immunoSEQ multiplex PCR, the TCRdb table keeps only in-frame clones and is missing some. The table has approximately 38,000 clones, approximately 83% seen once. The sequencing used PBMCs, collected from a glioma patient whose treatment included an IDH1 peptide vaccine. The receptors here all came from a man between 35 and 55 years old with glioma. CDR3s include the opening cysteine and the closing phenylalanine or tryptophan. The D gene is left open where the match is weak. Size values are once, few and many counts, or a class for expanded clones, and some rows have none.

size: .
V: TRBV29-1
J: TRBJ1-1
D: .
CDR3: CSVVDGREAFF
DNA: TGCAGCGTTGTTGATGGCCGGGAAGCTTTCTTT

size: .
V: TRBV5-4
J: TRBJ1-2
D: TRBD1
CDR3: CASSPPGDRINYGYTF
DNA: TGTGCCAGCAGCCCACCAGGGGACAGGATTAACTATGGCTACACCTTC

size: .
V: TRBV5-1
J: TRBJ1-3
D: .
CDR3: CASSLLQTSGNTIYF
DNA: TGCGCCAGCAGCTTGTTACAGACCTCTGGAAACACCATATATTTT

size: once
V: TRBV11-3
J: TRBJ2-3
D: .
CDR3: CASSPSPRADTQYF
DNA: TGTGCCAGCAGCCCCAGCCCGAGGGCAGATACGCAGTATTTT

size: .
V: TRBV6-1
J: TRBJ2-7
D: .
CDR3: CASRADGGGEQYF
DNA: TGTGCCAGCAGGGCCGACGGGGGTGGCGAGCAGTACTTC

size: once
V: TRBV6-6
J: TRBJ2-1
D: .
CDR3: CASLGQGRNEQFF
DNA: TGTGCCAGCTTGGGGCAGGGGCGAAATGAGCAGTTCTTC

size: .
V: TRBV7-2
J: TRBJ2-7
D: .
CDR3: CASSLTGMDEQYF
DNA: TGTGCCAGCAGCCTCACAGGGATGGACGAGCAGTACTTC

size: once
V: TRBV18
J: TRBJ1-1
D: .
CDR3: CASSPQMNTEAFF
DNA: TGTGCCAGCTCACCACAAATGAACACTGAAGCTTTCTTT

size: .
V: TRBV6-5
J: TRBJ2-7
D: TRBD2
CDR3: CASRKSGRPFYEQYF
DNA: TGTGCCAGCAGGAAAAGCGGGAGGCCCTTCTACGAGCAGTACTTC

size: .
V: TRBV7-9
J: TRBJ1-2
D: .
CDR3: CASSFGTGYTF
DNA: TGTGCCAGCAGCTTCGGAACTGGCTACACCTTC

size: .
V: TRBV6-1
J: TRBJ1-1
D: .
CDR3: CASSFDRRNTEAFF
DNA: TGTGCCAGCAGTTTCGACAGGAGGAACACTGAAGCTTTCTTT

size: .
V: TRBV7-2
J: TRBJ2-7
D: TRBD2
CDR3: CASSLATGLAYEQYF
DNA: TGTGCCAGCAGCTTAGCAACGGGACTAGCCTACGAGCAGTACTTC

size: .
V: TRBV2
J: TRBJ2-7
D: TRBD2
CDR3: CASTSGPFSYEQYF
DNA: TGTGCCAGCACTAGCGGGCCGTTTTCCTACGAGCAGTACTTC

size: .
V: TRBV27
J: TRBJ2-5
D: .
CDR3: CASRTGRQETQYF
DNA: TGTGCCAGCAGGACAGGGAGGCAAGAGACCCAGTACTTC

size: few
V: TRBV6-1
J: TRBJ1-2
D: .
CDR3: CASVQTQDGYTF
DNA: TGTGCCAGCGTCCAGACACAAGATGGCTACACCTTC

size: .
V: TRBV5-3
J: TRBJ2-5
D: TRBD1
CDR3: CARNRTGGETQYF
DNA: TGTGCCAGAAATCGTACAGGGGGAGAGACCCAGTACTTC

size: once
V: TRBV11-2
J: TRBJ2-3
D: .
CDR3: CASRASVGDTQYF
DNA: TGTGCCAGCAGGGCTAGCGTAGGAGATACGCAGTATTTT

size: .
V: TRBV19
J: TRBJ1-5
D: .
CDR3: CASSGGSNQPQHF
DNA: TGTGCCAGTAGCGGGGGTAGCAATCAGCCCCAGCATTTT

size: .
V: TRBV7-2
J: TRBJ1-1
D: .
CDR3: CASSFPQVVFIRGTEAFF
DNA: TGTGCCAGCAGCTTTCCCCAGGTGGTATTCATTAGGGGCACTGAAGCTTTCTTT

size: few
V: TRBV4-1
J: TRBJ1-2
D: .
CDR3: CASSQGGGKGNYGYTF
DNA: TGCGCCAGCAGCCAAGGTGGGGGAAAGGGGAACTATGGCTACACCTTC

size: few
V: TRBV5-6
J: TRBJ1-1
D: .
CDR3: CASSLVPGIAFF
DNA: TGTGCCAGCAGCTTGGTTCCGGGAATTGCTTTCTTT

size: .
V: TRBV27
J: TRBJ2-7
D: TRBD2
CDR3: CASSFAGGIHEQYF
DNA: TGTGCCAGCAGTTTTGCGGGAGGTATCCACGAGCAGTACTTC

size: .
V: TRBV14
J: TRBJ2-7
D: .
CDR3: CASSPQERIASIADF
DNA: TGTGCCAGCAGCCCCCAAGAAAGGATAGCTTCGATTGCGGACTTC

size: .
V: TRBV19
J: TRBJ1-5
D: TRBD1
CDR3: CASRTDRGGNQPQHF
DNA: TGTGCCAGTAGGACCGACAGGGGAGGCAATCAGCCCCAGCATTTT

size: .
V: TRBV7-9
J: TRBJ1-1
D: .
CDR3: CASSGEGPEAFF
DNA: TGTGCCAGCAGCGGGGAGGGCCCTGAAGCTTTCTTT

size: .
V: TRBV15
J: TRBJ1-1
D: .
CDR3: CATSPFRRTNTEAFF
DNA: TGTGCCACCAGCCCCTTCCGGCGGACGAACACTGAAGCTTTCTTT

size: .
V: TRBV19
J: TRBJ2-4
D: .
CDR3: CASSQTGRDNIQYF
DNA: TGTGCCAGTAGTCAGACAGGGAGGGATAACATTCAGTACTTC

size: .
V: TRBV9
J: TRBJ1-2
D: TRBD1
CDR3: CASSVTAGGGGYTF
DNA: TGTGCCAGCAGCGTAACTGCAGGGGGTGGCGGCTACACCTTC

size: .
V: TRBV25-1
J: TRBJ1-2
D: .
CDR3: CASSEKSRGLGYGYTF
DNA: TGTGCCAGCAGTGAAAAATCGAGGGGACTGGGCTATGGCTACACCTTC